Sequencing of this TCR beta chain was carried out in a study of T cell repertoires in cytomegalovirus infection. Across the whole study: Matching HLA type, along with CMV infection, was indicated by public TCR beta signatures. Overall study findings and caveats: HLA-C-restricted TCR beta clonotypes specific for CMV led the ex vivo response. Using cumulative public TCR beta family frequency, the authors identified those who carried CMV together with the relevant HLA.

On this clonotype: What it binds is unknown.

Germline V gene lookup returns CDR1 MDHEN and CDR2 SYDVKM. The CDR3 is 15 amino acids. Trimming removed 4 bases from V and 1 base from J, with 13 bases in between. TCRdb processed the reads anew with MiXCR; each CDR3 protein has one entry. Of roughly 310,000 distinct CDR3 sequences in the sample, about a sixth were seen once. The source material was PBMCs. This chain joins TRBV28 and TRBJ1-1, with a tentative D call TRBD1 (6 bases). The TCR originated in a human donor in good health (CMV status not recorded). Some clones in this sample may be carry-over from other donors' samples. DNA of the CDR3: TGTGCCAGCAGTTCCCCAACGACAGGGAACACTGAAGCTTTCTTT. Residues: CASSSPTTGNTEAFF.